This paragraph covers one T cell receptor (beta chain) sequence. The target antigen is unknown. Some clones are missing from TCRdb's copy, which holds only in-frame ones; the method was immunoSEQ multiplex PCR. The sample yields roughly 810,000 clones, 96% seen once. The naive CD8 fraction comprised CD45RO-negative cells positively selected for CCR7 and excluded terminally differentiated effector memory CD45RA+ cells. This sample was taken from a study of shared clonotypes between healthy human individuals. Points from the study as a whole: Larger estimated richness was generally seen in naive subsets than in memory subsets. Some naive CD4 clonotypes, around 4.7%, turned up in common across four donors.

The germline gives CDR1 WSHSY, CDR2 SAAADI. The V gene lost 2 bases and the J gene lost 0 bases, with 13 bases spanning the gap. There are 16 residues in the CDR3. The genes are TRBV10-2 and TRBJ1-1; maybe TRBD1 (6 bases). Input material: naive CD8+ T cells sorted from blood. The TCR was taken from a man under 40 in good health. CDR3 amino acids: CASSEKGGSMNTEAFF. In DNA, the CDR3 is TGCGCCAGCAGTGAGAAGGGGGGCTCCATGAACACTGAAGCTTTCTTT.